The 5 T cell receptor beta chains below all came from one sample that was sequenced in a study of cytomegalovirus exposure and HLA in healthy donors. This PCR relied on a set of 60 Vbeta primers and 13 Jbeta primers. Sequenced by immunoSEQ multiplex PCR; TCRdb stores in-frame clones only, minus some. Here the sample spans 170,000 or so clones, 80% to 90% being singletons. Sequencing was carried out using PBMCs. These receptors all come from a girl aged 10 to 17 in good health and CMV-seropositive.

The rearrangement joins TRBV19 to TRBJ2-6; D remains unclear. This CDR3 contains 13 residues. Germline CDR1 LNHDA, CDR2 SQIVND (reference sequence). The V end lost 9 bases, the J end lost 2 bases, and 8 bases lay between the germline ends. The CDR3 region has the DNA TGTGCCAGCACAGCTACTGGGGCCAACGTCCTGACTTTC. Protein: CASTATGANVLTF.

The chain recombines TRBV27 with TRBJ2-5; 10 bases fit TRBD2. The CDR3 spans 14 residues. CDR1 is MNHEY and CDR2 is SMNVEV in the germline V gene (reference sequence). V trimming: 8 bases; J trimming: 5 bases; junction bases outside the gene matches: 8. The CDR3 reads CASGILAGKETQYF. The CDR3 DNA is TGTGCCAGCGGGATACTAGCGGGGAAGGAGACCCAGTACTTC.

The chain carries TRBV29-1 and TRBJ2-7, with 8 bases matching TRBD2. The V gene end was trimmed by 5 bases and the J gene end by 3 bases; junction bases not matched to a gene: 15. There are 16 residues in the CDR3. CDR1 SQVTM and CDR2 ANQGSEA come from the germline V gene. CDR3 residues: CSVSRGAFDPRYEQYF. In nucleotides, the CDR3 is TGCAGCGTTTCGCGGGGGGCTTTTGACCCTCGCTACGAGCAGTACTTC.

The rearrangement uses TRBV6-6 and TRBJ1-3; 7 nucleotides line up with TRBD1. The CDR3 is 16 amino acids. The V gene end was trimmed by 5 bases and the J gene end by 2 bases; junction bases not matched to a gene: 9. Germline V gives CDR1 MNHNY, CDR2 SVGAGI (reference sequence). The CDR3 protein is CASSLNLGTAGNTIYF. The DNA for the CDR3 is TGTGCCAGCAGTCTAAATCTCGGGACAGCTGGAAACACCATATATTTT.

V gene TRBV27 combines with J gene TRBJ2-3; 7 bases align to TRBD2. Unmatched junction bases numbered 4, after V lost 1 base and J lost 3 bases. CDR1 and CDR2 from the germline V gene are MNHEY and SMNVEV (reference sequence). The CDR3 is 15 residues long. In DNA form, the CDR3 reads TGTGCCAGCAGTTTATGGGGCGGGGGAACAGATACGCAGTATTTT. This codes for CASSLWGGGTDTQYF.